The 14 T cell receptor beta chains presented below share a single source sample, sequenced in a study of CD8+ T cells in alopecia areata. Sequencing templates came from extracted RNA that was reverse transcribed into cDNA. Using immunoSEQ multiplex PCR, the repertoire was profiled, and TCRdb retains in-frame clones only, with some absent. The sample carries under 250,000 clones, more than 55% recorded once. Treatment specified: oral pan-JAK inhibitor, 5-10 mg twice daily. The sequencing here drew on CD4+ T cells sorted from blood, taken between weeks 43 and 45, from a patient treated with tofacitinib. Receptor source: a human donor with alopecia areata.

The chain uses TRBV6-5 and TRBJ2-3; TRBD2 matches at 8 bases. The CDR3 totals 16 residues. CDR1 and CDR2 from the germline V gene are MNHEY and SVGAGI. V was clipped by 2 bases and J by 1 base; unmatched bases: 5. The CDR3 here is CASSYRPGLGTDTQYF. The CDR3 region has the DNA TGTGCCAGCAGTTACCGACCGGGACTAGGCACAGATACGCAGTATTTT.

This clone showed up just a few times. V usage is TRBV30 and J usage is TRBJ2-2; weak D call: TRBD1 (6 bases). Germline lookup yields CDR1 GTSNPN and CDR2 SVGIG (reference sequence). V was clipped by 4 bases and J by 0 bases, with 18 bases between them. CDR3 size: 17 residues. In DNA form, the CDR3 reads TGTGCCTGGATGGGTATTCTCGGACAGCCGAACACCGGGGAGCTGTTTTTT. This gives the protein CAWMGILGQPNTGELFF.

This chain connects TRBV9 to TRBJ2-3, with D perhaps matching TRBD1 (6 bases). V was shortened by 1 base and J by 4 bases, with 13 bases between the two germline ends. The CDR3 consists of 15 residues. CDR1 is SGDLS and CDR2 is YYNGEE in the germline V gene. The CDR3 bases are TGTGCCAGCAGCGTACGACAGGAGAGTTCAGATACGCAGTATTTT. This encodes CASSVRQESSDTQYF.

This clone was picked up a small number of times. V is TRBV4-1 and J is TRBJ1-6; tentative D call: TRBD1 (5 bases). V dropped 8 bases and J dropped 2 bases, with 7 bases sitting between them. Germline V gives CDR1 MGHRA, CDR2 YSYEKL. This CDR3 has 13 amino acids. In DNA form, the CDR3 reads TGCGCCAGCCGGGGGGCCTATAATTCACCCCTCCACTTT. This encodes CASRGAYNSPLHF.

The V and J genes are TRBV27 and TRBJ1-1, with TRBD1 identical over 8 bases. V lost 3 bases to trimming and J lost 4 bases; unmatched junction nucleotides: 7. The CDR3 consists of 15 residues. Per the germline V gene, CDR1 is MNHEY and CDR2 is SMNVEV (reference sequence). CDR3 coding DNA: TGTGCCAGCAGTTTGTCAGGGGGCATCGGCACTGAAGCTTTCTTT. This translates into CASSLSGGIGTEAFF.

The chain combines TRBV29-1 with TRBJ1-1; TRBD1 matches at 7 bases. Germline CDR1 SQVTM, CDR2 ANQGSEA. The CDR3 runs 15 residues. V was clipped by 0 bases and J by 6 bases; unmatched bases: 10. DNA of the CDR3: TGCAGCGTTGAAGATGTGCCCGGGACAGCCGCTGAAGCTTTCTTT. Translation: CSVEDVPGTAAEAFF. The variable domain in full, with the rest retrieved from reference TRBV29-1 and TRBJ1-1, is SAVISQKPSRDICQRGTSLTIQCQVDSQVTMMFWYRQQPGQSLTLIATANQGSEATYESGFVIDKFPISRPNLTFSTLTVSNMSPEDSSIYLCSVEDVPGTAAEAFFGQGTRLTVV.

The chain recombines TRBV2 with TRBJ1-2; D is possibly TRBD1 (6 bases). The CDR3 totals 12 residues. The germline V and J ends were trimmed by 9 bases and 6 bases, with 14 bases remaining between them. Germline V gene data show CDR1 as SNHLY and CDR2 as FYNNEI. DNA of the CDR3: TGTGCCAGTACCGAGGGGGGTGATGGCTACACCTTC. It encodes CASTEGGDGYTF.

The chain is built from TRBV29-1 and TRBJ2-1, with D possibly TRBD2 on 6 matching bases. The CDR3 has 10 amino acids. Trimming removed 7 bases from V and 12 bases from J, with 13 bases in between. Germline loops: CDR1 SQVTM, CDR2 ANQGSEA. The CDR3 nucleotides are TGCAGCGCCCTGAGGGACTCGCAGTTCTTC. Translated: CSALRDSQFF.

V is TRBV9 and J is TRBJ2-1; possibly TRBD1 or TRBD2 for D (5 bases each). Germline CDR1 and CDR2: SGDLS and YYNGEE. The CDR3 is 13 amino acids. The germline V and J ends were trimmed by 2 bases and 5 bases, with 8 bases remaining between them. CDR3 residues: CASSVQGHNEQFF. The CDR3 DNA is TGTGCCAGCAGCGTTCAGGGACACAATGAGCAGTTCTTC.

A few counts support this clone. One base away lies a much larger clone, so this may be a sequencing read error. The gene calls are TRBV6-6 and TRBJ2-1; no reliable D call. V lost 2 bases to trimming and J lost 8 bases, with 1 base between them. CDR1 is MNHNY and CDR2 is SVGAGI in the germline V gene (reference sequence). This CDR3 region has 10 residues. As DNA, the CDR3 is TGTGCCAGCAGTTACCATGAGCAGTTCTTC. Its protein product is CASSYHEQFF.

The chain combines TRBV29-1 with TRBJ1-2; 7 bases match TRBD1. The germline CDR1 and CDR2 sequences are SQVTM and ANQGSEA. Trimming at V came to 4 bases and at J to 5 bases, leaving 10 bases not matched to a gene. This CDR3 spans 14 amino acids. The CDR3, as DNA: TGCAGCGTTGTTCAAGGGGGCATAACGTATGGCTACACCTTC. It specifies CSVVQGGITYGYTF.

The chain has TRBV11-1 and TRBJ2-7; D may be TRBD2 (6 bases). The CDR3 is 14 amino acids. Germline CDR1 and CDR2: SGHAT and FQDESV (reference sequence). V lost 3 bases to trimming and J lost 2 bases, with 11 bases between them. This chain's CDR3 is CASSFSGNTYEQYF. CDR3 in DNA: TGTGCCAGCAGCTTTAGCGGAAACACCTACGAGCAGTACTTC.

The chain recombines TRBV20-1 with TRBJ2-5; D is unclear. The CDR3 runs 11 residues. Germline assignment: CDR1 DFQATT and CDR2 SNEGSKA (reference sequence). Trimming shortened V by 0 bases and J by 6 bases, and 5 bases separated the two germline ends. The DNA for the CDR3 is TGCAGTGCTAGAGATGGGAAGACCCAGTACTTC. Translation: CSARDGKTQYF.

The CDR3 protein is CATSQTSGSGELFF. The CDR3 DNA sequence: TGTGCCACCAGCCAAACAAGCGGGTCCGGGGAGCTGTTTTTT. The rearrangement uses TRBV15 and TRBJ2-2; possible D gene TRBD2, 6 bases. Trimming took 5 bases from V and 6 from J, leaving 13 bases between them. CDR1 is LNHNV, CDR2 YYDKDF, per germline (reference sequence). The CDR3 runs to 14 residues.